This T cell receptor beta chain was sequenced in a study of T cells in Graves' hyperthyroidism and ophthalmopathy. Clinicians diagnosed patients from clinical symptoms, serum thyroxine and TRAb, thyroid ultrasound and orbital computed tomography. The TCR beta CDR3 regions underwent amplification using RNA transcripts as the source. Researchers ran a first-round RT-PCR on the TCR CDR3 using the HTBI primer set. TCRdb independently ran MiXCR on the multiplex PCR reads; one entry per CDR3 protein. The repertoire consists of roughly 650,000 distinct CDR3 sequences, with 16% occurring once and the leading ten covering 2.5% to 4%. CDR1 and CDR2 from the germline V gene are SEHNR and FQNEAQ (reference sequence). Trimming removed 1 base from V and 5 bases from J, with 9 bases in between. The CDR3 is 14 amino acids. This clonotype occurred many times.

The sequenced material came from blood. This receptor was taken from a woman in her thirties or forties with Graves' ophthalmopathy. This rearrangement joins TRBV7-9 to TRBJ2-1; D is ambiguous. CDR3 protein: CASSLERIDNEQFF. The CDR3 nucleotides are TGTGCCAGCAGCTTAGAACGTATTGACAATGAGCAGTTCTTC. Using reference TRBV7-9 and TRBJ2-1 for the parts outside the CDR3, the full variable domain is DTGVSQNPRHKITKRGQNVTFRCDPISEHNRLYWYRQTLGQGPEFLTYFQNEAQLEKSRLLSDRFSAERPKGSFSTLEIQRTEQGDSAMYLCASSLERIDNEQFFGPGTRLTVL.